This TCR beta chain was sequenced during a study of preoperative IRX-2 immunotherapy in early breast cancer. Treatment here: preoperative locoregional IRX-2 cytokine immunotherapy. Samples came from a phase Ib trial of preoperative locoregional IRX-2 cytokine immunotherapy. A single count supports this clone. Sequencing used immunoSEQ multiplex PCR; TCRdb keeps in-frame clones, though not all of them. The sample has 35,000 to 45,000 clones; about 80% are singletons. V lost 3 bases to trimming and J lost 4 bases, with 12 bases between them. This CDR3 region has 15 residues. The germline V gene has CDR1 LNHDA and CDR2 SQIVND (reference sequence).

The genes are TRBV19 and TRBJ2-2; perhaps D is TRBD1 or TRBD2 (6 bases each). The sequenced sample was tumor tissue, obtained after IRX-2 immunotherapy. This receptor was obtained from a human donor with breast cancer. In DNA, the CDR3 is TGTGCCAGTAGTATCGGGGGCGACGGCACCGGGGAGCTGTTTTTT. This encodes CASSIGGDGTGELFF.